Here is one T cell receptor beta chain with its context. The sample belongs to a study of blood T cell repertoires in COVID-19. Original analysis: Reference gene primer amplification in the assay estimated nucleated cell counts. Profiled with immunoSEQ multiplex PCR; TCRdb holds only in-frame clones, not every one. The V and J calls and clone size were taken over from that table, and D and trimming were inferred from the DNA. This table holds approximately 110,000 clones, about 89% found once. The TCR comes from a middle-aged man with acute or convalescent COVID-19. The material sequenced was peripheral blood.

CDR3 protein: CASSLAPGGYTF. For the CDR3, the DNA is TGTGCCAGCAGCCTAGCTCCAGGCGGCTACACCTTC. This chain uses TRBV11-2 with TRBJ1-2, with D unresolved. Germline V gives CDR1 SGHAT, CDR2 FQNNGV. V was trimmed by 5 bases and J by 8 bases, leaving 12 bases between them. This CDR3 contains 12 residues.